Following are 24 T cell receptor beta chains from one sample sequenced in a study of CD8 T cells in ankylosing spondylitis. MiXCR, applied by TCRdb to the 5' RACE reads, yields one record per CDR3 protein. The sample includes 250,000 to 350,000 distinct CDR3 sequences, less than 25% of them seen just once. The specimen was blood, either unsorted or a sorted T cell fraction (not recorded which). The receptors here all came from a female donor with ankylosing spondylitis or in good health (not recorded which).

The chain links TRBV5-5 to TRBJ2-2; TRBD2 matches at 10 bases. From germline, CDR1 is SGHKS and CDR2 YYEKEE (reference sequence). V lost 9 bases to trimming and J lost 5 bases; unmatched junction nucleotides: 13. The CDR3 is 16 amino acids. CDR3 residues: CATALVAGGTTGELFF. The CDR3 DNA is TGTGCCACAGCGTTGGTAGCGGGAGGAACAACCGGGGAGCTGTTTTTT.

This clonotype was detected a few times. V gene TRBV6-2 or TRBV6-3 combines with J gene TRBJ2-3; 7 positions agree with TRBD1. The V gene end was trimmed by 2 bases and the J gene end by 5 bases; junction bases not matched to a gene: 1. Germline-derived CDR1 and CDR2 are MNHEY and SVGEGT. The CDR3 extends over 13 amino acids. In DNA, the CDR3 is TGTGCCAGCAGTTACCCAGGGGGAGATACGCAGTATTTT. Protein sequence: CASSYPGGDTQYF.

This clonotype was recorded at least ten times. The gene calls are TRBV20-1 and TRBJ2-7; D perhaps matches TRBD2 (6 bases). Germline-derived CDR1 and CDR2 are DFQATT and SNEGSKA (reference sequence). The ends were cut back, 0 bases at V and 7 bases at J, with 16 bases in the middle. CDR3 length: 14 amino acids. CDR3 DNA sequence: TGCAGTGCTAGAGATCCTAGCGCGGTACGGGAGCAGTACTTC. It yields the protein CSARDPSAVREQYF.

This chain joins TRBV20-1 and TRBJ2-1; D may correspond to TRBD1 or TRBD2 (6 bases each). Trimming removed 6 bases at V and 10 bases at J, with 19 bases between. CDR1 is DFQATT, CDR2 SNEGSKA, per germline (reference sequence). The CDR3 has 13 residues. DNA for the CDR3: TGCAGTGCAACGCAGGGGCGGGGATCCGAGCAGTTCTTC. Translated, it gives CSATQGRGSEQFF.

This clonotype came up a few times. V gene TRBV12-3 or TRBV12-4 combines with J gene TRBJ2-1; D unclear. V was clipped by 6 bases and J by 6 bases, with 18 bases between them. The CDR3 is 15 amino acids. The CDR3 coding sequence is TGTGCCAGCAGCCCCTCATCCCCTCACCTCAATGAGCAGTTCTTC. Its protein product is CASSPSSPHLNEQFF.

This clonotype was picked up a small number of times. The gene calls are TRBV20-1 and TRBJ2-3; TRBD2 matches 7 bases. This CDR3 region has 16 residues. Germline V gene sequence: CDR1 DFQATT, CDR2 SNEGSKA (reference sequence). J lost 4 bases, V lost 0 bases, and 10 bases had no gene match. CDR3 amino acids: CSARDGGGRFADTQYF. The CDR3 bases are TGCAGTGCTAGAGATGGGGGAGGGCGGTTCGCAGATACGCAGTATTTT.

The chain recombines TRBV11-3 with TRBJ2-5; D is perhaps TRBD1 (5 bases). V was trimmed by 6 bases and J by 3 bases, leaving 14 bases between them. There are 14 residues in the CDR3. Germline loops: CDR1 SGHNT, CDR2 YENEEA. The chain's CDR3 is CASRSFLGEETQYF. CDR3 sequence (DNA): TGTGCCAGCAGAAGCTTTTTAGGGGAAGAGACCCAGTACTTC.

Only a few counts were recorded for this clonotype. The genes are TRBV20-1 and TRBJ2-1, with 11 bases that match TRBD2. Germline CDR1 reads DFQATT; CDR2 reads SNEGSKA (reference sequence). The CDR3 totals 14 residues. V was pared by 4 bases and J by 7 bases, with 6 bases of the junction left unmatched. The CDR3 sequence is CSATPGTSGNEQFF. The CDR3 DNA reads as TGCAGTGCTACTCCCGGGACTAGCGGAAATGAGCAGTTCTTC.

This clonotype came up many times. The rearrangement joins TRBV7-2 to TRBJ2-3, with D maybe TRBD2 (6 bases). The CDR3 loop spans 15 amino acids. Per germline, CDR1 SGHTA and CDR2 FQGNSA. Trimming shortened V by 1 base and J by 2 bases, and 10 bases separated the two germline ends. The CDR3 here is CASSLGGTFTDTQYF. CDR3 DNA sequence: TGTGCCAGCAGCTTAGGGGGGACTTTCACAGATACGCAGTATTTT.

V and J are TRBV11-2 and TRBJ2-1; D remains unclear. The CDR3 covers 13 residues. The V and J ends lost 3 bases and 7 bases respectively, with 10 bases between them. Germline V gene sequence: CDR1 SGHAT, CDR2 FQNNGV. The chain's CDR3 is CASSFSRINEQFF. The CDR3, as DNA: TGTGCCAGCAGCTTTTCCCGAATTAATGAGCAGTTCTTC.

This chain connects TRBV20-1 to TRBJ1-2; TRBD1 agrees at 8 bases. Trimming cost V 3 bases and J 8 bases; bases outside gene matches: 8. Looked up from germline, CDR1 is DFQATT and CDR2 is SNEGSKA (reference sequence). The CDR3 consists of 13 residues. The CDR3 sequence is CSARGQAGIGYTF. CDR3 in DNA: TGCAGTGCTAGGGGACAGGCTGGAATCGGCTACACCTTC.

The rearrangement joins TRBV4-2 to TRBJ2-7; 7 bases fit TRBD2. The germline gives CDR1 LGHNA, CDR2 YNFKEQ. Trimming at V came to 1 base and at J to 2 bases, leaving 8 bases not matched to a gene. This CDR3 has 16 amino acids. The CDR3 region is CASSQGGGGDPYEQYF. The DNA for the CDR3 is TGTGCCAGCAGCCAAGGGGGCGGGGGAGATCCCTACGAGCAGTACTTC.

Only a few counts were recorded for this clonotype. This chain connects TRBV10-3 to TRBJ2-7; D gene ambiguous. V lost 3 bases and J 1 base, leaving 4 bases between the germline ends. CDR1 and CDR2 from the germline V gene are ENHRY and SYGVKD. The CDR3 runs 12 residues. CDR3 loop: CAISDRSYEQYF. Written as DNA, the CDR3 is TGTGCCATCAGTGACCGTTCCTACGAGCAGTACTTC.

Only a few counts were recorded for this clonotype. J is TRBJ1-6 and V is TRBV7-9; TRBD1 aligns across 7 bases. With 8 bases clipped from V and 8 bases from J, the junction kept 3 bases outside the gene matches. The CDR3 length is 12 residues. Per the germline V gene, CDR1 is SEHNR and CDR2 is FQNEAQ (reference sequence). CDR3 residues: CASGDRDSPLHF. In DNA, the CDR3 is TGTGCCAGCGGAGACAGGGATTCACCCCTCCACTTT.

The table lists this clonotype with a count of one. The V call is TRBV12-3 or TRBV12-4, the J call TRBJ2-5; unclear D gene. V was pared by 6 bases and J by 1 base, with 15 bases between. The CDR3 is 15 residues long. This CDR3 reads CASSKALLTQETQYF. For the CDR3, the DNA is TGTGCCAGCAGCAAAGCTCTTCTAACCCAAGAGACCCAGTACTTC.

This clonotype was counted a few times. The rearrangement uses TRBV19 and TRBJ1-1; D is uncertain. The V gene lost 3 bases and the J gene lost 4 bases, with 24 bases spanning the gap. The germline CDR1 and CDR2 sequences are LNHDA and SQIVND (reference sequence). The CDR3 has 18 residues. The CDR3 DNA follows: TGTGCCAGTAGTATTGCGGTGCCGACCGTCTCCAGGAGCACTGAAGCTTTCTTT. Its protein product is CASSIAVPTVSRSTEAFF.

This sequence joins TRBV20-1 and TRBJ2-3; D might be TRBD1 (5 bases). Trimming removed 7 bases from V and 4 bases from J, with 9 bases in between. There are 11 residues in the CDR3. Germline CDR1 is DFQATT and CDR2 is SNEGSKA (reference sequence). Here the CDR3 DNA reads TGCAGTGGGGTAGGGGCAGATACGCAGTATTTT. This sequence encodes CSGVGADTQYF.

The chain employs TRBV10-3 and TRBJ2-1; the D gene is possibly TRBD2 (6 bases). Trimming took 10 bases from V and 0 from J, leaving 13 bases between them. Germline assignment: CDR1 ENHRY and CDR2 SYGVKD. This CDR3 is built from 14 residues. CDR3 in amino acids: CATSPGSSYNEQFF. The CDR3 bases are TGTGCCACTTCCCCCGGGAGCTCCTACAATGAGCAGTTCTTC.

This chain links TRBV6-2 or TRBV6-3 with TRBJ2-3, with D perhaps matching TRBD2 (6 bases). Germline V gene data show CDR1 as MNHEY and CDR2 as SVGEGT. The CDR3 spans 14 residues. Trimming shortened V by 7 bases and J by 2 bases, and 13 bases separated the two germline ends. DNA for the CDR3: TGTGCCAGCACTCGGGACTCCTCCACAGATACGCAGTATTTT. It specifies CASTRDSSTDTQYF.

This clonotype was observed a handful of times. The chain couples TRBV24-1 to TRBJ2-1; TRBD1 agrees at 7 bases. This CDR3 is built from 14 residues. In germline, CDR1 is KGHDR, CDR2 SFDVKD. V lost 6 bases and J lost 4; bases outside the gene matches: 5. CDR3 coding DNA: TGTGCCACCAGTCACAGGGGCCCATACAATGAGCAGTTCTTC. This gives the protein CATSHRGPYNEQFF.

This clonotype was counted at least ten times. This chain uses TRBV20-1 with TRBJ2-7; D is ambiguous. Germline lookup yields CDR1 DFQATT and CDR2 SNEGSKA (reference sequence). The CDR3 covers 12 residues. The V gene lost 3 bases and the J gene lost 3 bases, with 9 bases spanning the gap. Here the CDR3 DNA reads TGCAGTGCTAGGGTCTCTAGCTACGAGCAGTACTTC. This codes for CSARVSSYEQYF.

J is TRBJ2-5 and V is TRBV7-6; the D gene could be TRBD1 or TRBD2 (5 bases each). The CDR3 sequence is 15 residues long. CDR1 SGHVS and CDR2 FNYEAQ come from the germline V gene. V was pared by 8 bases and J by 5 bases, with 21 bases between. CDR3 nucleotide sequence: TGTGCCAGCGGCCTTAGAGGGCAGGGTTGGGAGACCCAGTACTTC. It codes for CASGLRGQGWETQYF.

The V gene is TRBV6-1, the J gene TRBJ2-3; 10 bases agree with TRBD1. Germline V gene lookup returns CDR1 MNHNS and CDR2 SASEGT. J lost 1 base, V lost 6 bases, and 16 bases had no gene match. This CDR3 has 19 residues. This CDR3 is CASRKDGDRGFSRTDTQYF. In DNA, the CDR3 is TGTGCCAGCAGGAAGGATGGGGACAGGGGCTTCAGTCGCACAGATACGCAGTATTTT.

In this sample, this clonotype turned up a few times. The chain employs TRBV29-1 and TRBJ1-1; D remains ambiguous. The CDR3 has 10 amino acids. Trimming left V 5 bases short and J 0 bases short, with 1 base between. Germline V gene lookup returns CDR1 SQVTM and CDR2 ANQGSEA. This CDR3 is CSVMNTEAFF. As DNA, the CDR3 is TGCAGCGTTATGAACACTGAAGCTTTCTTT.